The TCR beta chain under discussion was sequenced for a study of cytomegalovirus exposure and HLA in healthy donors. This clone was recorded a few times. Its specificity is not known. General observations from the study: Common viral pathogens seemed, in a later analysis, to connect with several of the most significant clusters. Three of the chains that were CMV-associated were confirmed in vitro to be specific for CMV antigens. The authors enumerated around 150 TCR beta chains as linked to cytomegalovirus.

CDR3 length equals 15 residues. J lost 4 bases, V lost 6 bases, and 9 bases had no gene match. CDR1 is MRHNA and CDR2 is SNTAGT in the germline V gene. The PCR ran on 60 Vbeta and 13 Jbeta primers. This table comes from immunoSEQ multiplex PCR, and its TCRdb copy is limited to in-frame clones, with some not included. This table has about 89,000 clones, less than 85% appearing once. The chain carries TRBV6-4 and TRBJ2-3; 8 bases fit TRBD2. The receptor was derived from a male donor in good health and CMV-seronegative. Sequences were obtained from PBMCs. CDR3 nucleotides: TGTGCCAGCAGCCACTCGGGAGGGTCCGCAGATACGCAGTATTTT. Amino acids: CASSHSGGSADTQYF.